This T cell receptor beta chain was retrieved from a study of T cell repertoires in cytomegalovirus infection. Study-level background: It was the public TCR beta signatures that indicated both CMV infection and matching HLA type. Study-wide findings and caveats: Ex vivo responses were dominated by HLA-C-restricted CMV-specific TCR beta clonotypes. The study identified carriers of CMV plus the relevant HLA from cumulative public TCR beta family frequency.

TCRdb re-derived calls from the reads in MiXCR, one entry per CDR3 protein. There are 300,000 to 400,000 distinct CDR3 sequences in the sample; 18% occur only once, and around 10% lies in the top ten. This clonotype was counted ten times or more. Its antigen remains unknown. There are 12 residues in the CDR3. V was shortened by 4 bases and J by 6 bases, with 9 bases between the two germline ends. CDR1 and CDR2 from the germline V gene are SGHTA and FQGNSA. This chain connects TRBV7-2 to TRBJ1-2; the D is unclear. Material for sequencing was PBMCs. This receptor was obtained from a human donor in good health (CMV status not recorded). Some clones in this sample may be carry-over from other donors' samples. DNA of the CDR3: TGTGCCAGCAGCTCCCGAGGAAATGGCTACACCTTC. Translated, it gives CASSSRGNGYTF.